This TCR beta chain was captured in a study of neoadjuvant nivolumab and ipilimumab in lung cancer. General observations from the study: From pretherapy to surgery, tumor richness and clonality rose with dual therapy. Pathologic regression was not significantly tied to TCR clonality.

The CDR3 has 13 amino acids. The trim removed 7 bases at V and 11 bases at J, leaving 14 bases unmatched. The germline gives CDR1 SNHLY, CDR2 FYNNEI. TCRdb's table, derived via immunoSEQ multiplex PCR, lists solely in-frame clones and lacks some. The sample has 25,000 to 35,000 clones; just over 90% are singletons. As concerns this clone: Its antigen is currently unknown.

The chain uses TRBV2 and TRBJ2-7, with 7 bases matching TRBD1. This TCR came from an adult with non-small cell lung cancer. The starting material was peripheral blood, obtained after neoadjuvant nivolumab, alone or with ipilimumab, at or shortly before surgery. The CDR3 DNA sequence: TGTGCCAGCAAGATTGAAACGGACAGGCCGGAGTACTTC. Amino acid sequence: CASKIETDRPEYF.